The 12 T cell receptor beta chains in this list originate from one sample, sequenced in a study of blood T cell repertoires in COVID-19. Assay: immunoSEQ multiplex PCR; the TCRdb copy retains only in-frame clones and omits some. The data show 200,000 to 300,000 clones, 75% to 85% seen once. The specimen sequenced was peripheral blood. The receptors come from a human donor in a cohort sampled during active COVID-19.

V and J are TRBV6-4 and TRBJ2-3; 10 bases agree with TRBD1. Losses at the gene ends were 2 bases for V and 3 bases for J; bases not matched to a gene: 2. Per the germline V gene, CDR1 is MRHNA and CDR2 is SNTAGT. This CDR3 region has 15 residues. CDR3 protein: CASSDGTGETDTQYF. In DNA form, the CDR3 reads TGTGCCAGCAGTGACGGGACAGGGGAGACAGATACGCAGTATTTT.

The chain has TRBV5-1 and TRBJ2-1; maybe TRBD1 (5 bases). The ends were cut back, 0 bases at V and 4 bases at J, with 11 bases in the middle. This CDR3 spans 15 amino acids. Germline CDR1 is SGHRS and CDR2 is YFSETQ. The CDR3 spells CASSLEGVGYNEQFF. The CDR3, as DNA: TGCGCCAGCAGCTTGGAAGGGGTCGGATACAATGAGCAGTTCTTC.

V usage is TRBV13 and J usage is TRBJ1-1, with D perhaps matching TRBD1 (5 bases). V was shortened by 5 bases and J by 10 bases, with 14 bases between the two germline ends. Germline lookup yields CDR1 PRHDT and CDR2 FYEKMQ (reference sequence). This CDR3 comprises 12 residues. CDR3 sequence: CASSTKTAGAFF. CDR3 sequence (DNA): TGTGCCAGCAGCACAAAGACAGCGGGAGCTTTCTTT.

This clone was seen more than once but under ten times. The V gene is TRBV3-1 (or the pseudogene TRBV3-2), the J gene TRBJ1-5, with TRBD1 matching over 11 bases. CDR3 length: 15 residues. The germline V gene has CDR1 LGHDT and CDR2 YNNKEL (reference sequence). The V gene end was trimmed by 6 bases and the J gene end by 0 bases; junction bases not matched to a gene: 1. The chain's CDR3 is CASSGTGGSNQPQHF. In DNA, the CDR3 is TGTGCCAGCAGTGGGACAGGGGGTAGCAATCAGCCCCAGCATTTT.

The gene calls are TRBV19 and TRBJ1-6; no reliable D call. The germline V gene has CDR1 LNHDA and CDR2 SQIVND (reference sequence). The CDR3 has 15 amino acids. Trimming cost V 4 bases and J 7 bases, with 14 bases left between them. The chain's CDR3 is CASSKERPRNSPLHF. The CDR3, as DNA: TGTGCCAGTAGTAAGGAGCGACCGCGGAATTCACCCCTCCACTTT. The full variable domain, rest sourced from reference TRBV19 and TRBJ1-6, is DGGITQSPKYLFRKEGQNVTLSCEQNLNHDAMYWYRQDPGQGLRLIYYSQIVNDFQKGDIAEGYSVSREKKESFPLTVTSAQKNPTAFYLCASSKERPRNSPLHFGNGTRLTVT.

This clone has more than one count but fewer than ten. The chain uses TRBV10-1 and TRBJ2-6; 9 bases are a match to TRBD2. The CDR3 loop spans 19 amino acids. With 0 bases clipped from V and 0 bases from J, the junction kept 6 bases outside the gene matches. The germline V gene has CDR1 WNHNN and CDR2 SYGVQD (reference sequence). The CDR3 is CASSESRGGLNSGANVLTF. The CDR3 bases are TGCGCCAGCAGTGAGTCGCGGGGGGGCTTGAACTCTGGGGCCAACGTCCTGACTTTC.

V gene TRBV6-1 combines with J gene TRBJ2-3; TRBD2 matches at 7 bases. Germline CDR1 MNHNS, CDR2 SASEGT. The CDR3 runs 17 residues. J lost 0 bases, V lost 4 bases, and 10 bases had no gene match. In DNA, the CDR3 is TGTGCCAGCAGTGGGGAGGGTGCTTTGCCTAGCACAGATACGCAGTATTTT. Protein product: CASSGEGALPSTDTQYF.

This rearrangement joins TRBV29-1 to TRBJ2-4, with TRBD1 matching 12 bases. Per germline, CDR1 SQVTM and CDR2 ANQGSEA. V was pared by 5 bases and J by 0 bases, with 14 bases of the junction left unmatched. This CDR3 has 19 residues. CDR3 sequence (DNA): TGCAGCGTTCTCAAACTCCCGGGACAGGGGGCCCTAGCCAAAAACATTCAGTACTTC. Amino acid sequence: CSVLKLPGQGALAKNIQYF.

This chain connects TRBV11-1 to TRBJ2-5, with TRBD1 matching over 10 bases. Germline assignment: CDR1 SGHAT and CDR2 FQDESV (reference sequence). The CDR3 length is 15 residues. The V segment lost 4 bases and the J segment 2 bases; nucleotides outside the gene matches: 4. The CDR3 DNA reads TGTGCCAGCAGCTCGGGACAGGGGCTTCAAGAGACCCAGTACTTC. Its protein product is CASSSGQGLQETQYF.

The chain has TRBV2 and TRBJ2-5, with a possible D match to TRBD2 (8 bases). The CDR3 is 12 amino acids. Germline V lookup: CDR1 SNHLY, CDR2 FYNNEI. Trimming cost V 8 bases and J 5 bases, with 12 bases left between them. The CDR3 DNA is TGTGCCAGCCGGGAGGGGGCCGAGACCCAGTACTTC. As protein: CASREGAETQYF.

The CDR3 coding sequence is TGTGCCAGCAGTGCAACAGGGGCCCTCTCTGGAAACACCATATATTTT. Protein sequence: CASSATGALSGNTIYF. The rearrangement uses TRBV6-1 and TRBJ1-3, with 7 nucleotides matching TRBD1. CDR1 is MNHNS, CDR2 SASEGT, per germline. The CDR3 totals 16 residues. J gave up 0 bases and V 4 bases, and 6 bases lay outside the gene matches.

V gene TRBV27 combines with J gene TRBJ2-3; no clear D. CDR1 is MNHEY and CDR2 is SMNVEV in the germline V gene (reference sequence). The CDR3 totals 16 residues. V was trimmed by 2 bases and J by 0 bases, leaving 12 bases between them. In DNA, the CDR3 is TGTGCCAGCAGTTTAAGACGGGTTACTAGCACAGATACGCAGTATTTT. Protein sequence: CASSLRRVTSTDTQYF.